These T cell receptor beta chains were read from a single sample in a study of blood T cell repertoires in COVID-19. The data were produced by immunoSEQ multiplex PCR, yet TCRdb's version contains in-frame clones alone and is incomplete. The repertoire holds about 160,000 clones, with roughly 78% as singletons. What was sequenced was peripheral blood. The receptors come from a human donor with acute or convalescent COVID-19. The donor label of this sample is uncertain. Each CDR3 is given without its conserved first and last residue. Fields, in order: CDR3 protein, clone size, V gene, D gene, J gene. The D gene is left open where the match is weak. Some rows have no size entry. The others give once, few or many, or a class for an expanded clone.

ASSSGQGNTGELF - TRBV6-4 TRBD1 TRBJ2-2
ASSQILRTGSNQPQH - TRBV6-2/TRBV6-3 TRBD1 TRBJ1-5
ASSSRLVDTQY - TRBV5-1 - TRBJ2-3
ASSQAPGNRPTDTQY once TRBV4-1 - TRBJ2-3
ASSSGQNKMNTEAF - TRBV6-2/TRBV6-3 TRBD1 TRBJ1-1
ASSRRGNRSGNTIY - TRBV2 - TRBJ1-3
ASSAEQGAAYGYT - TRBV6-4 TRBD1 TRBJ1-2
ASSYAGVRSSQPQH - TRBV6-2/TRBV6-3 - TRBJ1-5
AIVPGAGNTIY once TRBV10-3 - TRBJ1-3
ASSAGRWGDLNNEQF - TRBV10-2 - TRBJ2-1
ASSPILEDYGYT - TRBV9 - TRBJ1-2
SASGGGSQPQH - TRBV20-1 TRBD1 TRBJ1-5
ASSRTGGSAYNEQF - TRBV19 TRBD1 TRBJ2-1
ASSYRASGVQETQY - TRBV6-5 TRBD2 TRBJ2-5
ASSADPKNIQY - TRBV5-1 - TRBJ2-4
ASSYPRDRGSGSEKLF - TRBV5-6 TRBD1 TRBJ1-4
ASSESGNRLGYT - TRBV10-1 - TRBJ1-2
ASSLDRDRSPLH - TRBV7-3 TRBD1 TRBJ1-6
ASSFDINEKLF once TRBV7-7 - TRBJ1-4
ASSSSGATNEKLF - TRBV5-5 - TRBJ1-4
ASSYETTGFHEQY once TRBV6-5 TRBD1 TRBJ2-7
ASSRDREEKLF - TRBV6-5 TRBD1 TRBJ1-4
ASTGQGYNSPLH once TRBV25-1 TRBD1 TRBJ1-6
ASRRTQGNYGYT - TRBV5-4 - TRBJ1-2
AWSAVAGYGYT - TRBV30 - TRBJ1-2
ASSQVRLAGMNTGELF - TRBV4-1 TRBD2 TRBJ2-2
ASSSSTDTQY - TRBV5-1 - TRBJ2-3
ASSTSQGGGPGELF - TRBV9 - TRBJ2-2
AWSVGTGIWDGYT - TRBV30 TRBD1 TRBJ1-2
ASSPKEVGTEAF - TRBV18 - TRBJ1-1
AMRRDSKVWTEAF - TRBV10-3 TRBD1 TRBJ1-1
ASSFGQGGLSEQY - TRBV7-9 TRBD1 TRBJ2-7
ASSGTSGLFTDTQY - TRBV7-2 TRBD2 TRBJ2-3
ASRFNDRLGGYT - TRBV7-2 - TRBJ1-2
ASSVAGGVQETQY - TRBV9 - TRBJ2-5
ASSPGEHGYT - TRBV5-1 - TRBJ1-2
ASSSGQGGETQY - TRBV5-1 TRBD1 TRBJ2-5
ASSVIGNTEAF - TRBV9 - TRBJ1-1
ATINTGGEDTEAF - TRBV6-5 TRBD1 TRBJ1-1
ASSQDEQGKGYGYT once TRBV4-2 - TRBJ1-2
SARATSGTDTQY - TRBV29-1 TRBD2 TRBJ2-3
ASSEGQGRLGGKETQY - TRBV2 TRBD1 TRBJ2-5
ASSYYTRQGRSEQY few TRBV6-8 TRBD1 TRBJ2-7
ASSEVSSRGGELF once TRBV2 - TRBJ2-2
ASRGTVNSPLH - TRBV2 TRBD1 TRBJ1-6
ASSPTTGVPHEQY - TRBV18 TRBD1 TRBJ2-7
ASSFSSTGSTEAF - TRBV7-2 - TRBJ1-1
ASSRRMAGGEGYT - TRBV11-2 TRBD1 TRBJ1-2
ASSLDWSSYEQY - TRBV19 - TRBJ2-7
ASSLVAGVQGYT - TRBV7-2 - TRBJ1-2
ASSQVTSDTDTQY once TRBV4-2 TRBD2 TRBJ2-3
ASSPQLAGVKETQY - TRBV5-4 TRBD2 TRBJ2-5
ASSRSSFYGYT few TRBV6-5 - TRBJ1-2
ASRQGDTEAF - TRBV18 TRBD1 TRBJ1-1
ASSFGQPNQPQH many TRBV6-2/TRBV6-3 - TRBJ1-5